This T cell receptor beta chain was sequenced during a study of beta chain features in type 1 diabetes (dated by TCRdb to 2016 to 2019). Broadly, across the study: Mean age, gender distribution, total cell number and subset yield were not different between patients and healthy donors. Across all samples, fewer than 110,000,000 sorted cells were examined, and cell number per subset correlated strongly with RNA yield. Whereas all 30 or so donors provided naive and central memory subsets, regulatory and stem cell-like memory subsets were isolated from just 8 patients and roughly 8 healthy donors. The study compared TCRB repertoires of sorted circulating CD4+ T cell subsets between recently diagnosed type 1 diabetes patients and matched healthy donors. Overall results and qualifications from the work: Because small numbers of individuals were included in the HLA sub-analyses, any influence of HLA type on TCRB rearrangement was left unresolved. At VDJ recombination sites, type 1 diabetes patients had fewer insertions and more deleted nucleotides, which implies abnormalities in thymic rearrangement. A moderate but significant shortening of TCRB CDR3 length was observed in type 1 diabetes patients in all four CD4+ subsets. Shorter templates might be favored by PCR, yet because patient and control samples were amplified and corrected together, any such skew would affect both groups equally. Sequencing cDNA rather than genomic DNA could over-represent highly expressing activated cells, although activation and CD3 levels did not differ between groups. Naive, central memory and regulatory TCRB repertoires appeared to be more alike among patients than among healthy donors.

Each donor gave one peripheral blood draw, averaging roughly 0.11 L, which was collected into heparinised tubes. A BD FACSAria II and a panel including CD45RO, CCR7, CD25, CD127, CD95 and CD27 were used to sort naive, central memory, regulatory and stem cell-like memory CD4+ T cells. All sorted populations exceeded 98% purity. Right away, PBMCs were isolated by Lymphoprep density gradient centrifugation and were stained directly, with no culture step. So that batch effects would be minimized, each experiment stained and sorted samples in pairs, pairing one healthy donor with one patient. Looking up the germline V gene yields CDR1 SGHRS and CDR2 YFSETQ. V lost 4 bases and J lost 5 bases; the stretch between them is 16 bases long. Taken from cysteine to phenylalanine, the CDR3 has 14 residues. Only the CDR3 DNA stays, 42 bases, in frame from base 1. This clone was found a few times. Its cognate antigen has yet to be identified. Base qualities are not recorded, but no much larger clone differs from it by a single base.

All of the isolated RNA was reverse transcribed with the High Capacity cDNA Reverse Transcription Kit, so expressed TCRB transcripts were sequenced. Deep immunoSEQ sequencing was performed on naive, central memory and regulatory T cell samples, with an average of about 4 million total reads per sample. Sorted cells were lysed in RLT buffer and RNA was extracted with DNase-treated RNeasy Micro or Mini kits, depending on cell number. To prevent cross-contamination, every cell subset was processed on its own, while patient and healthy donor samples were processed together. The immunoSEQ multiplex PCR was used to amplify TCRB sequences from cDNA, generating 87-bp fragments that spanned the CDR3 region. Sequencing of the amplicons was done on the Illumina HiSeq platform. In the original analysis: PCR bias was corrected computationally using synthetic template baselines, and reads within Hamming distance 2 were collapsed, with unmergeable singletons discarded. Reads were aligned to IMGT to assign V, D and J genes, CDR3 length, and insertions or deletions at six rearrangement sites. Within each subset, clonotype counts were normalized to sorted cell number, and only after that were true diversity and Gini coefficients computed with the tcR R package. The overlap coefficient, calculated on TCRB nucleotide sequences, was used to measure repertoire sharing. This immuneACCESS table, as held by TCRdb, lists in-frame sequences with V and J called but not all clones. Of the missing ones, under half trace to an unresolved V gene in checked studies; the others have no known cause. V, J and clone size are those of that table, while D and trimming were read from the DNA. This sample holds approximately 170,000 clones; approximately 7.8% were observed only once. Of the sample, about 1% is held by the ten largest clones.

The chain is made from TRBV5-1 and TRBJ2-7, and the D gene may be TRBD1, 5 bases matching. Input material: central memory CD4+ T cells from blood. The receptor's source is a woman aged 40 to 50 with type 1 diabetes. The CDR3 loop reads CASSTSRVIHEQYF. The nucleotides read TGCGCCAGCAGCACATCCAGGGTGATCCACGAGCAGTACTTC.